Following are 3 T cell receptor beta chains from one sample sequenced in a study of low-dose radiotherapy and immunotherapy resistance in tumors. With TRAV- and TRBV-specific primers, first-strand cDNA was made, covering the alpha and beta chains. Using a constant-region primer together with a V-primer adapter, TCRs were subjected to 15 to 25 PCR cycles of amplification. Via MiXCR, TCRdb re-called the reads, giving one row per CDR3 protein. The sample contains about 30,000 distinct CDR3 sequences, about half of which appear only once. Documented time point: after trial treatment. Treatment given: LDRT plus nivolumab, ipilimumab, low-dose cyclophosphamide and aspirin (RACIN trial). This material consisted of PBMCs, taken after low-dose radiotherapy plus immunotherapy. Receptor source: a male donor with gallbladder cancer.

The rearrangement links TRBV18 to TRBJ2-7; no clear D. Between the trimmed V and J ends, which lost 2 bases and 0 bases, there was a span of 8 bases. Germline CDR1 is KGHSH and CDR2 is LQKENI. This CDR3 spans 14 amino acids. CDR3 sequence: CASSPDASSYEQYF. The CDR3 nucleotides are TGTGCCAGCTCACCAGACGCCAGCTCCTACGAGCAGTACTTC.

The CDR3 DNA reads TGCAGTGCTAGAGATAGGGGCGGGACCCTGGTTTCGGAGCAGTACTTC. It translates to CSARDRGGTLVSEQYF. The chain has TRBV20-1 and TRBJ2-7; TRBD2 might be the D (6 bases). The CDR3 covers 16 residues. Deletions cut 0 bases from V and 7 bases from J, with 22 bases between. The germline CDR1 and CDR2 sequences are DFQATT and SNEGSKA (reference sequence).

The rearrangement joins TRBV12-3 or TRBV12-4 to TRBJ2-3; D not certain. V lost 4 bases to trimming and J lost 1 base, with 6 bases between them. CDR3 length: 13 residues. Here the CDR3 reads CASSSRGTDTQYF. The CDR3, as DNA: TGTGCCAGCAGTTCCAGAGGCACAGATACGCAGTATTTT.